The present TCR beta chain was sequenced within a study of T cells in Graves' hyperthyroidism and ophthalmopathy. The investigators amplified TCR beta CDR3 regions from RNA transcripts. The study used the HTBI primer set for a first-round RT-PCR of the TCR CDR3. TCRdb reprocessed the multiplex PCR reads via MiXCR and lists one record per CDR3 protein. The table records 700,000 or so distinct CDR3 sequences, less than 20% of them present only once. Germline CDR1 and CDR2: SGHVS and FQNEAQ. Losses at the gene ends were 8 bases for V and 0 bases for J; bases not matched to a gene: 21. This CDR3 contains 21 residues.

The origin of this receptor is a man aged 18 to 30 with Graves' hyperthyroidism. The V gene is TRBV7-8, the J gene TRBJ2-3; 12 bases align to TRBD1. Specimen: blood. The CDR3 region is CASGFPSGTGGARFSTDTQYF. The CDR3 DNA sequence: TGTGCCAGCGGGTTTCCATCCGGGACAGGGGGCGCACGGTTTAGCACAGATACGCAGTATTTT.